The 2 T cell receptor beta chains listed next were all sequenced from one sample in a study of cytomegalovirus exposure and HLA in healthy donors. The PCR employed 60 Vbeta primers together with 13 Jbeta primers. The method was immunoSEQ multiplex PCR; TCRdb's version includes in-frame clones alone and lacks a portion of them. The profile covers some 170,000 clones, with more than 80% appearing a single time and roughly 4.9% taken by the ten largest. The sequenced material came from PBMCs. Receptor source: a woman aged 18-29 years in good health and CMV-seropositive.

This clone was seen a handful of times. The rearrangement links TRBV4-2 to TRBJ2-2; 7 bases are a match to TRBD1. The CDR3 spans 16 residues. The V gene end was trimmed by 5 bases and the J gene end by 6 bases; junction bases not matched to a gene: 12. CDR1 and CDR2 from the germline V gene are LGHNA and YNFKEQ. The CDR3: CASSAPTGVRAGELFF. Here the CDR3 DNA reads TGTGCCAGCAGCGCACCAACAGGGGTTCGGGCCGGGGAGCTGTTTTTT.

This rearrangement joins TRBV29-1 to TRBJ2-7; D possibly corresponds to TRBD2 (5 bases). V was trimmed by 6 bases and J by 0 bases, leaving 18 bases between them. The germline gives CDR1 SQVTM, CDR2 ANQGSEA. This CDR3 contains 15 residues. CDR3 DNA sequence: TGCAGCGTCCGAGGTTTTGGGAGCAGCTCCTACGAGCAGTACTTC. This encodes CSVRGFGSSSYEQYF.